The clone carrying this TCR beta chain came up a few times. The record originates from a study of T-cell memory formation after mild COVID-19. This CDR3 is 14 amino acids long. Unmatched junction bases numbered 8, after V lost 5 bases and J lost 7 bases. Germline values: CDR1 SEHNR, CDR2 FQNEAQ (reference sequence). TCRdb reprocessed the 5' RACE reads via MiXCR and lists one record per CDR3 protein. The data show some 200,000 distinct CDR3 sequences, about 9.2% seen once. Source material: PBMCs or a T cell subset sorted from them (not recorded which). The J gene is TRBJ1-2, the V gene TRBV7-9, with 9 bases matching TRBD1. The TCR comes from a man between 18 and 29 years old who had mild COVID-19 (a few samples of this study predate the infection). Cell type and time point are not known. The CDR3 is CASSGPGQGIGYTF. The CDR3 coding sequence is TGTGCCAGCAGCGGACCGGGACAGGGAATTGGCTACACCTTC.